This TCR beta chain was obtained from a study of blood T cell repertoires in COVID-19. About the study: Nucleic acid was either cDNA or gDNA, and it came from T cells, B-cell-depleted T cells, or PBMCs.

Original processing notes: It was from reference gene primer amplification that nucleated cell counts were estimated. Data came from immunoSEQ multiplex PCR; TCRdb stores just in-frame clones and leaves some out. The V and J calls and the clone size are those of that table, but D and trimming were determined from the DNA. The data show 210,000 or so clones, 85% to 90% seen once. Trimming cost V 6 bases and J 7 bases, with 18 bases left between them. The germline V gene has CDR1 SNHLY and CDR2 FYNNEI. The CDR3 has 14 amino acids. V is TRBV2 and J is TRBJ1-1; no reliable D call. This TCR was sampled from a man aged 50-59 years with acute or convalescent COVID-19. The sample comprised peripheral blood. The CDR3 DNA is TGTGCCAGCAGAGGATGGGAGGGAAGAAATGAAGCTTTCTTT. As protein: CASRGWEGRNEAFF.